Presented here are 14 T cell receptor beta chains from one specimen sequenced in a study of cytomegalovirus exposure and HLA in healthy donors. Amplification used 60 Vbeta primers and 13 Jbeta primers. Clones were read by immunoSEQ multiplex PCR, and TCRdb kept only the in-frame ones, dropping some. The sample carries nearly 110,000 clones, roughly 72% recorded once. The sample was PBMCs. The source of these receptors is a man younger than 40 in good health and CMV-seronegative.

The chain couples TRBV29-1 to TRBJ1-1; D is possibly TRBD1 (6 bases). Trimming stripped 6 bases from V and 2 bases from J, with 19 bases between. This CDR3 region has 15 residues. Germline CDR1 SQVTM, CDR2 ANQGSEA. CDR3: CSVRDPDRINTEAFF. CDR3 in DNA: TGCAGCGTCCGCGACCCGGACAGAATCAACACTGAAGCTTTCTTT. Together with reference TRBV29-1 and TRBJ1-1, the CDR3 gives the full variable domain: SAVISQKPSRDICQRGTSLTIQCQVDSQVTMMFWYRQQPGQSLTLIATANQGSEATYESGFVIDKFPISRPNLTFSTLTVSNMSPEDSSIYLCSVRDPDRINTEAFFGQGTRLTVV.

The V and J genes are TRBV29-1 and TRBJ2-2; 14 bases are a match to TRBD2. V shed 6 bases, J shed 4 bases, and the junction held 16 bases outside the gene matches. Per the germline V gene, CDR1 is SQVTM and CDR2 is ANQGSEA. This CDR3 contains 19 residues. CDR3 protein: CSVTGTSGSIGTVTGELFF. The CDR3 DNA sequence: TGCAGCGTAACCGGGACTAGCGGGAGCATTGGTACCGTCACCGGGGAGCTGTTTTTT.

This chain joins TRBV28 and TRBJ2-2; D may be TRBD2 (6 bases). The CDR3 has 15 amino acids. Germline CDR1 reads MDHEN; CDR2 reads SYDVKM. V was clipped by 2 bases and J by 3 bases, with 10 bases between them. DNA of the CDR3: TGTGCCAGCAGTTTAATTTCGGGGGACACCGGGGAGCTGTTTTTT. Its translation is CASSLISGDTGELFF.

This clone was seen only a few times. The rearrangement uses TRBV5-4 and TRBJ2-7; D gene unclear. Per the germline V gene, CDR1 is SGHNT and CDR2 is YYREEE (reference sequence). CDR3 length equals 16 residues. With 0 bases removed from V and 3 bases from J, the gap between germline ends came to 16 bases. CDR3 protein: CASSLGGELRRYEQYF. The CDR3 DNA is TGTGCCAGCAGCTTGGGAGGCGAACTTCGCCGCTACGAGCAGTACTTC.

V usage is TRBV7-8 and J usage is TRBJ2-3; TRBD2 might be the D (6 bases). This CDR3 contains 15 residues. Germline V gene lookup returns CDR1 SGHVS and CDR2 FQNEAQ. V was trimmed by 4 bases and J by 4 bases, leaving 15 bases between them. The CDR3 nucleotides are TGTGCCAGCAGCTCAAGACTAGGTCCTTCAGATACGCAGTATTTT. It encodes CASSSRLGPSDTQYF.

The CDR3 DNA follows: TGTGCCAGCCCCCAACGGTCCCGGTGTAGCGACTACAATGAGCAGTTCTTC. Translation gives CASPQRSRCSDYNEQFF. The V gene is TRBV21-1, the J gene TRBJ2-1; the table calls TRBD2, which could not be checked here. TRBV21-1 is assigned pseudogene status. The CDR3 length is 17 residues.

Written as DNA, the CDR3 is TGTGCCTGGAATCTAGGGGCTAGCGGGGCATCCTACGAGCAGTACTTC. Translation gives CAWNLGASGASYEQYF. The rearrangement links TRBV30 to TRBJ2-7; TRBD2 aligns across 9 bases. Germline V CDR1 and CDR2: GTSNPN, SVGIG (reference sequence). J was trimmed by 1 base and V by 4 bases; bases with no gene match: 11. The CDR3 has 16 amino acids.

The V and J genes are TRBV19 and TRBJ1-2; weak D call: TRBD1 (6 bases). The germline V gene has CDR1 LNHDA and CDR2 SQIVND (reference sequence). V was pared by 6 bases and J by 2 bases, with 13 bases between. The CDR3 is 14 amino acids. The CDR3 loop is CASSRAGQNYGYTF. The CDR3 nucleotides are TGTGCCAGTAGCCGGGCAGGACAGAACTATGGCTACACCTTC.

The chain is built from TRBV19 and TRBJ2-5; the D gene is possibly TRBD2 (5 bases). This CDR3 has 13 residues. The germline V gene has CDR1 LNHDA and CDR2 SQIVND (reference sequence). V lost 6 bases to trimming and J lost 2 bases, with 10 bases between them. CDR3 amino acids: CASSLWEQETQYF. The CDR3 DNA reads TGTGCCAGTAGCCTATGGGAGCAAGAGACCCAGTACTTC.

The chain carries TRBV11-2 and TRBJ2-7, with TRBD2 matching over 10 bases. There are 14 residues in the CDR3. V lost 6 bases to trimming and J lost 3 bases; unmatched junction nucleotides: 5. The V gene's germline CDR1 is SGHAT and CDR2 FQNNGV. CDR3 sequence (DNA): TGTGCCAGCAGTCCCGGACTAGCGGTCTACGAGCAGTACTTC. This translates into CASSPGLAVYEQYF. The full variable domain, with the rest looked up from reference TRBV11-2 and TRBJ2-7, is EAGVAQSPRYKIIEKRQSVAFWCNPISGHATLYWYQQILGQGPKLLIQFQNNGVVDDSQLPKDRFSAERLKGVDSTLKIQPAKLEDSAVYLCASSPGLAVYEQYFGPGTRLTVT.

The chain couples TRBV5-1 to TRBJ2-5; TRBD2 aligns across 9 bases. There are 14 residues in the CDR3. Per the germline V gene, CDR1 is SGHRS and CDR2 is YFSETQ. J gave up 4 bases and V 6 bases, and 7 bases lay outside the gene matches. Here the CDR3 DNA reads TGCGCCAGCAACCTAGCGGGATTCGCAGAGACCCAGTACTTC. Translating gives CASNLAGFAETQYF.

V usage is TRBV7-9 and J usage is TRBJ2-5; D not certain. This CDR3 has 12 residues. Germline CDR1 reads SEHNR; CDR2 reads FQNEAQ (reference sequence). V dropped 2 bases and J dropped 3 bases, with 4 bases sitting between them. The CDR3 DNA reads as TGTGCCAGCAGCTTAAGAGAAGAGACCCAGTACTTC. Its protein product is CASSLREETQYF. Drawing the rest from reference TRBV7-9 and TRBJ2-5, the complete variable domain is DTGVSQNPRHKITKRGQNVTFRCDPISEHNRLYWYRQTLGQGPEFLTYFQNEAQLEKSRLLSDRFSAERPKGSFSTLEIQRTEQGDSAMYLCASSLREETQYFGPGTRLLVL.

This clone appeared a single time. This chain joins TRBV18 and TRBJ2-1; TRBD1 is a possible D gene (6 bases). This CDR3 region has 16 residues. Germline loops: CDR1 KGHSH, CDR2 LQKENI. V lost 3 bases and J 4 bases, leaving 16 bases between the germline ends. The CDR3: CASSPIGTPLYNEQFF. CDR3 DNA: TGTGCCAGCTCACCGATCGGGACACCTCTATACAATGAGCAGTTCTTC.

DNA for the CDR3: TGTGCCATCAGTGTTAATCCGACAGGCGATACTGAAGCTTTCTTT. Its translation: CAISVNPTGDTEAFF. The J gene is TRBJ1-1, the V gene TRBV10-3, with D possibly TRBD1 on 6 matching bases. The CDR3 consists of 15 residues. With 4 bases removed from V and 5 bases from J, the gap between germline ends came to 17 bases. Germline V gene sequence: CDR1 ENHRY, CDR2 SYGVKD.